The 30 T cell receptor beta chains listed next were all sequenced from one sample in a study of human T cells and chemical hapten exposure. TCRdb itself ran the RACE reads through MiXCR, one entry per CDR3 protein. The top ten clones hold over 1% of a sample with almost 40,000 distinct CDR3 sequences, less than 9% of them seen once. Time point described: pre-sensitization, week 0. Treatment here: therapeutic diphenylcyclopropenone sensitization with weekly scalp DPC. The sample in question was whole blood, obtained in connection with sensitization to the hapten diphenylcyclopropenone (DPC). The receptors were gathered from a woman in her forties or fifties with alopecia areata. Some clones in this sample may be carry-over from other donors' samples.

V gene TRBV7-2 combines with J gene TRBJ2-2; TRBD2 matches at 8 bases. The CDR3 runs to 15 residues. V shed 4 bases and J 9 bases; nucleotides not matched to a gene: 10. Germline V CDR1 and CDR2: SGHTA, FQGNSA. The CDR3 nucleotides read TGTGCCAGCAGCTCCCGGGGAGCGGGAGACTGGGAGCTGTTTTTT. It encodes CASSSRGAGDWELFF.

V and J are TRBV28 and TRBJ2-1, with D uncertain. Trimming took 6 bases from V and 0 from J, leaving 15 bases between them. Germline V gene sequence: CDR1 MDHEN, CDR2 SYDVKM. The CDR3 is 16 residues long. The CDR3 sequence: CASRAPGPSSYNEQFF. CDR3 nucleotides: TGTGCCAGCAGGGCCCCCGGACCTAGCTCCTACAATGAGCAGTTCTTC.

This clonotype is termed medium-sized. This rearrangement joins TRBV7-2 to TRBJ2-7; TRBD2 aligns across 10 bases. V shed 1 base, J shed 2 bases, and the junction held 2 bases outside the gene matches. Germline V gene sequence: CDR1 SGHTA, CDR2 FQGNSA. The CDR3 is made up of 15 amino acids. DNA for the CDR3: TGTGCCAGCAGCTTAGTACTAGCGGGACCCTACGAGCAGTACTTC. This sequence encodes CASSLVLAGPYEQYF.

The V and J genes are TRBV3-1 and TRBJ2-5; TRBD2 matches 8 bases. The CDR3 is made up of 14 amino acids. V lost 3 bases, J lost 3 bases, and 3 bases stayed unmatched. The germline V gene encodes CDR1 LGHDT and CDR2 YNNKEL (reference sequence). The CDR3 spells CASSQGLVKETQYF. For the CDR3, the DNA is TGTGCCAGCAGCCAGGGACTAGTCAAAGAGACCCAGTACTTC.

The rearrangement links TRBV20-1 to TRBJ2-3; TRBD2 matches at 9 bases. The length of the CDR3 is 15 residues. In germline, CDR1 is DFQATT, CDR2 SNEGSKA (reference sequence). V lost 5 bases and J lost 6; bases outside the gene matches: 12. In nucleotides, the CDR3 is TGCAGTGCTCCGGGGCTAGCGGGACGAGGGGATACGCAGTATTTT. This codes for CSAPGLAGRGDTQYF.

By frequency in the sample, this clonotype is medium-sized (0.01 to 0.1%). The chain recombines TRBV5-4 with TRBJ1-3; 8 bases align to TRBD1. Germline CDR1 and CDR2: SGHNT and YYREEE (reference sequence). The CDR3 contains 14 residues. V shed 4 bases and J 0 bases; nucleotides not matched to a gene: 0. The CDR3 DNA is TGTGCCAGCAGCGGACAGGGCTCTGGAAACACCATATATTTT. It translates to CASSGQGSGNTIYF.

The table lists this clonotype with many counts. The rearrangement links TRBV28 to TRBJ2-1, with 14 bases lining up with TRBD2. The CDR3 totals 24 residues. Germline V gives CDR1 MDHEN, CDR2 SYDVKM. Unmatched junction bases numbered 23, after V lost 1 base and J lost 3 bases. As DNA, the CDR3 is TGTGCCAGCAGTTTATCCGACACCGGGACTAGCGGGAGAAAGGGGGGGCGGTTCTACAATGAGCAGTTCTTC. As protein: CASSLSDTGTSGRKGGRFYNEQFF.

The table lists this clonotype with many counts. V and J are TRBV20-1 and TRBJ2-5; 8 bases fit TRBD1. CDR1 is DFQATT, CDR2 SNEGSKA, per germline (reference sequence). CDR3 length: 13 residues. With 2 bases clipped from V and 4 bases from J, the junction kept 3 bases outside the gene matches. For the CDR3, the DNA is TGCAGTGCTAGACAGGGGGCGGGAGAGACCCAGTACTTC. It encodes CSARQGAGETQYF.

This clonotype was seen ten or more times. At one end, the junction sequence differs from germline, possibly due to a read error. J is TRBJ2-3 and V is TRBV4-3; TRBD2 might be the D (6 bases). This CDR3 spans 13 amino acids. CDR1 is LGHNA and CDR2 is YSLEER in the germline V gene. The chain's CDR3 is CASSQEGNGATDF. The CDR3 DNA is TGCGCCAGCAGCCAGGAGGGGAATGGAGCCACGGATTTT.

The table lists this clonotype with a few counts. The chain has TRBV11-3 and TRBJ2-7; TRBD2 matches 9 bases. CDR1 is SGHNT and CDR2 is YENEEA in the germline V gene. J lost 0 bases, V lost 1 base, and 1 base had no gene match. The CDR3 is 15 residues long. CDR3: CASSLGTSDSYEQYF. CDR3 bases: TGTGCCAGCAGCTTAGGGACTAGCGACTCCTACGAGCAGTACTTC.

The chain combines TRBV18 with TRBJ2-5; possibly TRBD2 for D (7 bases). Trimming stripped 3 bases from V and 2 bases from J, with 13 bases between. This CDR3 spans 15 amino acids. Germline V gene lookup returns CDR1 KGHSH and CDR2 LQKENI. Written as DNA, the CDR3 is TGTGCCAGCTCACCGCCCGGGGGGCGACAAGAGACCCAGTACTTC. Residues: CASSPPGGRQETQYF.

This clonotype came up many times. The chain employs TRBV9 and TRBJ2-6; unclear D gene. Germline CDR1 SGDLS, CDR2 YYNGEE. The CDR3 is 18 amino acids. Trimming stripped 4 bases from V and 4 bases from J, with 21 bases between. The CDR3 region is CASSPTTGGLRGANVLTF. CDR3 bases: TGTGCCAGCAGCCCCACGACCGGTGGGTTAAGGGGGGCCAACGTCCTGACTTTC.

This clonotype was seen ten or more times. This sequence joins TRBV11-2 and TRBJ2-2; D is undetermined. This CDR3 has 14 residues. CDR1 SGHAT and CDR2 FQNNGV come from the germline V gene. Trimming shortened V by 0 bases and J by 0 bases, and 2 bases separated the two germline ends. CDR3 residues: CASSLDSNTGELFF. The CDR3 DNA reads as TGTGCCAGCAGCTTAGACTCGAACACCGGGGAGCTGTTTTTT.

This clonotype has more than one count but fewer than ten. The rearrangement links TRBV29-1 to TRBJ1-1, with D unresolved. The V and J ends lost 7 bases and 3 bases respectively, with 12 bases between them. The CDR3 totals 12 residues. CDR1 is SQVTM, CDR2 ANQGSEA, per germline. In DNA form, the CDR3 reads TGCAGCGCCCGTTCTTTGGACACTGAAGCTTTCTTT. Translating gives CSARSLDTEAFF.

In this sample, this clonotype turned up many times. CDR3 nucleotides: TGTGCCAGCAGCCAAGTTTCCGGGGTCTACAATGAGCAGTTCTTC. Translating it yields CASSQVSGVYNEQFF. The J gene is TRBJ2-1, the V gene TRBV3-1, with D tentatively TRBD2 (5 bases). Germline CDR1 reads LGHDT; CDR2 reads YNNKEL (reference sequence). The CDR3 loop spans 15 amino acids. With 1 base removed from V and 3 bases from J, the gap between germline ends came to 10 bases.

This clonotype was counted only a few times. The chain employs TRBV2 and TRBJ1-4, with D perhaps matching TRBD1 (5 bases). In germline, CDR1 is SNHLY, CDR2 FYNNEI. This CDR3 region has 14 residues. Trimming cost V 5 bases and J 12 bases, with 19 bases left between them. Here the CDR3 reads CASSLRQGQAELFF. The CDR3 DNA reads TGTGCCAGCAGTCTCCGGCAGGGCCAGGCGGAACTGTTTTTT. The variable domain in full, with the rest retrieved from reference TRBV2 and TRBJ1-4, is EPEVTQTPSHQVTQMGQEVILRCVPISNHLYFYWYRQILGQKVEFLVSFYNNEISEKSEIFDDQFSVERPDGSNFTLKIRSTKLEDSAMYFCASSLRQGQAELFFGSGTQLSVL.

This clonotype occurred a few times. V and J are TRBV7-3 and TRBJ2-3, with 7 bases matching TRBD1. This CDR3 region has 14 residues. V trimming: 5 bases; J trimming: 0 bases; junction bases outside the gene matches: 2. Looked up from germline, CDR1 is SGHTA and CDR2 is FQGTGA. The CDR3 region is CASSRGLSTDTQYF. As DNA, the CDR3 is TGTGCCAGCAGCAGGGGGCTTAGCACAGATACGCAGTATTTT.

This clonotype was observed many times. The J gene is TRBJ1-1, the V gene TRBV24-1; the D gene is possibly TRBD1 (6 bases). Trimming stripped 2 bases from V and 4 bases from J, with 13 bases between. Germline loops: CDR1 KGHDR, CDR2 SFDVKD. This CDR3 has 15 residues. The CDR3 region is CATSDSTGPGTEAFF. DNA of the CDR3: TGTGCCACCAGTGATTCCACAGGGCCCGGCACTGAAGCTTTCTTT.

This clonotype was recorded at least ten times. This chain joins TRBV12-3 or TRBV12-4 and TRBJ2-1, with D possibly being TRBD1 or TRBD2 (7 bases each). CDR3 size: 14 residues. Trimming pared 6 bases from V and 9 bases from J, leaving 18 bases between. Written as DNA, the CDR3 is TGTGCCAGCAGGGAAGGGGAGGGGGCAGGTGAGCAGTTCTTC. Translating it yields CASREGEGAGEQFF.

This clonotype has a handful of counts. The gene calls are TRBV18 and TRBJ1-1; no reliable D call. From germline, CDR1 is KGHSH and CDR2 LQKENI. V was cut by 5 bases and J by 4 bases, with 8 bases left in between. CDR3 size: 12 residues. CDR3 region: CASSTQTTEAFF. CDR3 nucleotide sequence: TGTGCCAGCTCAACGCAAACCACTGAAGCTTTCTTT. Variable domain in full (rest from reference TRBV18 and TRBJ1-1): NAGVMQNPRHLVRRRGQEARLRCSPMKGHSHVYWYRQLPEEGLKFMVYLQKENIIDESGMPKERFSAEFPKEGPSILRIQQVVRGDSAAYFCASSTQTTEAFFGQGTRLTVV.

This clonotype was found many times. The rearrangement uses TRBV11-2 and TRBJ2-7; 8 positions agree with TRBD2. The CDR3 contains 15 residues. J was trimmed by 7 bases and V by 5 bases; bases with no gene match: 13. The V gene's germline CDR1 is SGHAT and CDR2 FQNNGV. This CDR3 reads CASSRGSGGVQEQYF. DNA of the CDR3: TGTGCCAGCAGCCGCGGCTCGGGAGGGGTACAGGAGCAGTACTTC.

This clonotype has at least ten counts. This rearrangement joins TRBV7-2 to TRBJ1-5; maybe TRBD1 (5 bases). V was clipped by 2 bases and J by 2 bases, with 7 bases between them. This CDR3 is built from 14 residues. The germline V gene encodes CDR1 SGHTA and CDR2 FQGNSA. The DNA for the CDR3 is TGTGCCAGCAGCTTACAGGGAGGCAATCAGCCCCAGCATTTT. Encoded protein: CASSLQGGNQPQHF.

This clonotype was recorded a few times. The V gene is TRBV20-1, the J gene TRBJ1-5; tentative D call: TRBD1 (5 bases). V lost 1 base and J 7 bases, leaving 8 bases between the germline ends. Germline-derived CDR1 and CDR2 are DFQATT and SNEGSKA (reference sequence). The CDR3 contains 12 residues. CDR3 sequence: CSARAAGQPQHF. CDR3 nucleotide sequence: TGCAGTGCTAGAGCGGCAGGGCAGCCCCAGCATTTT.

This clonotype was observed at least ten times. The V gene is TRBV20-1, the J gene TRBJ2-7, with 10 bases identical to TRBD2. The CDR3 totals 16 residues. The trim removed 3 bases at V and 0 bases at J, leaving 8 bases unmatched. Germline V gene lookup returns CDR1 DFQATT and CDR2 SNEGSKA (reference sequence). Here the CDR3 DNA reads TGCAGTGCTAGCCCCGGACTAGCGGTAAGCTCCTACGAGCAGTACTTC. It encodes CSASPGLAVSSYEQYF.

This clonotype was observed at least ten times. The rearrangement links TRBV2 to TRBJ2-3; 7 bases align to TRBD2. The CDR3 contains 17 residues. J was trimmed by 0 bases and V by 3 bases; bases with no gene match: 9. Germline CDR1 reads SNHLY; CDR2 reads FYNNEI. The CDR3 loop is CASSDPGGRASTDTQYF. The CDR3 DNA sequence: TGTGCCAGCAGTGATCCTGGCGGGAGAGCCAGCACAGATACGCAGTATTTT.

The V gene is TRBV20-1, the J gene TRBJ2-1; 13 nucleotides line up with TRBD2. Losses at the gene ends were 5 bases for V and 6 bases for J; bases not matched to a gene: 4. The CDR3 runs to 14 residues. Germline V gene sequence: CDR1 DFQATT, CDR2 SNEGSKA (reference sequence). The CDR3 sequence is CSALLAGGPNEQFF. In nucleotides, the CDR3 is TGCAGTGCTCTACTAGCGGGAGGGCCCAATGAGCAGTTCTTC.

This clonotype has a count of ten or more. The gene calls are TRBV27 and TRBJ2-3, with D hard to call. Germline lookup yields CDR1 MNHEY and CDR2 SMNVEV (reference sequence). V lost 4 bases, J lost 5 bases, and 10 bases lay in between. The CDR3 is 13 residues long. CDR3 DNA: TGTGCCAGCAGTTCCCGGCGCGGAGATACGCAGTATTTT. This codes for CASSSRRGDTQYF.

This clonotype was recorded at least ten times. The chain uses TRBV7-2 and TRBJ1-1; a possible D gene is TRBD1 (6 bases). Between the trimmed V and J ends, which lost 0 bases and 4 bases, there was a span of 9 bases. CDR1 SGHTA and CDR2 FQGNSA come from the germline V gene. The CDR3 spans 14 residues. The CDR3 region is CASSLAGGLTEAFF. CDR3 DNA sequence: TGTGCCAGCAGCTTAGCAGGGGGTCTCACTGAAGCTTTCTTT.

The V and J genes are TRBV6-2 or TRBV6-3 and TRBJ2-5; no firm D call. The CDR3 covers 12 residues. V was shortened by 5 bases and J by 5 bases, with 9 bases between the two germline ends. Germline assignment: CDR1 MNHEY and CDR2 SVGEGT. The CDR3 sequence is CASSPSRETQYF. As DNA, the CDR3 is TGTGCCAGCAGTCCTTCTCGGGAGACCCAGTACTTC.

This clonotype was counted many times. The V gene is TRBV11-2, the J gene TRBJ1-1; D unresolved. Trimming pared 5 bases from V and 8 bases from J, leaving 18 bases between. CDR1 SGHAT and CDR2 FQNNGV come from the germline V gene. The CDR3 totals 14 residues. In nucleotides, the CDR3 is TGTGCCAGCAGCAAATCGTCTGGGGTCCAGGAAGCTTTCTTT. Encoded protein: CASSKSSGVQEAFF.